These T cell receptor beta chains were read from a single sample in a study of PD-L1 blockade in urothelial cancer. Assay used: immunoSEQ multiplex PCR; TCRdb lists only in-frame clones, some missing. The sample has around 57,000 clones, around four fifths seen once; the top ten hold more than 1.5%. The specimen was PBMCs, collected around atezolizumab (anti-PD-L1) treatment. Receptor source: a man between 65 and 79 years old with urothelial cancer. CDR3s include the opening cysteine and the closing phenylalanine or tryptophan. D genes are given only for firm matches. Only some rows state a clone size, as once, few, many or a class for expanded clones.

V gene,clone size,D gene,J gene,CDR3 protein,CDR3 DNA
TRBV27,.,.,TRBJ2-5,CASSLRGQYKETQYF,TGTGCCAGCAGTTTAAGAGGACAGTACAAAGAGACCCAGTACTTC
TRBV7-9,.,.,TRBJ1-2,CASTNWQGNGYTF,TGTGCCAGCACCAACTGGCAGGGCAATGGCTACACCTTC
TRBV7-2,.,TRBD2,TRBJ2-7,CASSRNGLAVGPKYF,TGTGCCAGCAGCAGGAACGGGCTAGCGGTGGGGCCTAAGTACTTC
TRBV2,few,.,TRBJ2-3,CASNLEGYTDTQYF,TGTGCCAGCAATTTAGAGGGCTACACAGATACGCAGTATTTT
TRBV5-4,.,TRBD2,TRBJ2-1,CASSSRLRESNEQFF,TGTGCCAGCAGCAGTCGACTGCGGGAGTCGAATGAGCAGTTCTTC
TRBV10-3,few,.,TRBJ2-4,CAISSGGGHQYF,TGTGCCATCAGTTCTGGGGGGGGACACCAGTACTTC
TRBV6-8,.,TRBD1,TRBJ2-7,CASSWVGQGSYEQYF,TGTGCCAGCAGTTGGGTCGGACAGGGGAGTTACGAGCAGTACTTC
TRBV19,.,.,TRBJ2-1,CALTPSVAGLSRRQFF,TGTGCCCTAACCCCGTCGGTCGCGGGATTATCTCGTCGGCAGTTCTTC
TRBV7-2,once,TRBD2,TRBJ2-5,CASDYWGRAWETQYF,TGTGCCAGCGATTATTGGGGGAGGGCCTGGGAGACCCAGTACTTC
TRBV19,once,.,TRBJ1-5,CASSLRTGNQPQHF,TGTGCCAGTAGTTTACGGACAGGCAATCAGCCCCAGCATTTT
TRBV27,many,TRBD1,TRBJ2-7,CASSYQLRDSPYEQYF,TGTGCCAGCAGTTACCAACTCCGGGACAGCCCCTACGAGCAGTACTTC
TRBV5-4,.,.,TRBJ2-5,CASSFLERETQYF,TGTGCCAGCAGCTTTTTAGAGAGGGAGACCCAGTACTTC
TRBV9,.,TRBD1,TRBJ2-1,CASSVDRGYHNEQFF,TGTGCCAGCAGCGTAGACAGGGGCTACCACAATGAGCAGTTCTTC
TRBV27,once,.,TRBJ1-1,CASSLSRTTEAFF,TGTGCCAGCAGTTTATCCAGGACTACTGAAGCTTTCTTT
TRBV5-4,.,.,TRBJ2-7,CASSSRGQDEQYF,TGTGCCAGCAGCTCACGGGGTCAGGACGAGCAGTACTTC
TRBV7-2,.,TRBD2,TRBJ2-7,CASSFRLASGRRSYEQYF,TGTGCCAGCAGCTTCCGCCTGGCTAGCGGGAGGAGATCCTACGAGCAGTACTTC
TRBV30,.,TRBD1,TRBJ1-5,CAWRGTGEGQPQHF,TGTGCCTGGAGGGGGACAGGGGAGGGTCAGCCCCAGCATTTT
TRBV5-6,.,.,TRBJ1-1,CASSTAGTTEAFF,TGTGCCAGCAGCACAGCGGGGACGACTGAAGCTTTCTTT
TRBV9,few,.,TRBJ1-1,CASSFTPENTEAFF,TGTGCCAGCAGCTTTACCCCAGAGAACACTGAAGCTTTCTTT
TRBV7-2,.,.,TRBJ1-5,CASSLRGEFDRTNQPQHF,TGTGCCAGCAGCTTGCGCGGGGAATTTGACCGCACTAATCAGCCCCAGCATTTT
TRBV19,.,.,TRBJ2-2,CASSSSGANTGELFF,TGTGCCAGTAGTAGTAGCGGCGCGAACACCGGGGAGCTGTTTTTT
TRBV19,.,TRBD2,TRBJ2-1,CASSMQRENEQFF,TGTGCCAGTAGTATGCAGCGGGAAAATGAGCAGTTCTTC
TRBV13,.,TRBD1,TRBJ1-2,CASSSIRGEYYGYTF,TGTGCCAGCAGCTCCATCAGGGGGGAGTACTATGGCTACACCTTC
TRBV5-4,.,TRBD1,TRBJ2-7,CASSNDRVGEQYF,TGTGCCAGCAGCAATGACAGGGTGGGCGAGCAGTACTTC
TRBV19,.,.,TRBJ1-2,CASTTGTFYGYTF,TGTGCCAGTACTACAGGGACCTTCTATGGCTACACCTTC
TRBV9,.,.,TRBJ2-5,CASSVLSGDQETQYF,TGTGCCAGCAGCGTATTGAGCGGCGACCAAGAGACCCAGTACTTC
TRBV11-2,.,.,TRBJ1-1,CASSHHLNTEAFF,TGTGCCAGCAGCCATCATCTGAACACTGAAGCTTTCTTT